This T cell receptor beta chain was found in a study of T cell repertoires in cytomegalovirus infection. For the study at large: Evidence of both CMV infection and a matching HLA type came from public TCR beta signatures.

General study findings and limits: CMV-specific TCR beta clonotypes restricted by HLA-C were the ones dominating the ex vivo response.

Trimming took off 1 base at V and 4 bases at J, with 13 bases between the two ends. The CDR3 loop spans 15 amino acids. Germline CDR1 reads SGHKS; CDR2 reads YYEKEE (reference sequence). This clonotype has ten or more counts. The antigen is unknown. TCRdb processed the reads anew with MiXCR; each CDR3 protein has one entry. Of about 24,000 distinct CDR3 sequences in the sample, about 22% were seen once. The input for sequencing was CD8+ T cells from cultured PBMCs, taken from culture after CMV antigen stimulation. The origin of this receptor is a human donor in good health (CMV status not recorded). Some clones in this sample may be carry-over from other donors' samples. J is TRBJ2-3 and V is TRBV5-5, with D unclear. This chain's CDR3 is CASSLLPSEADTQYF. The CDR3 coding sequence is TGTGCCAGCAGCTTGCTCCCGAGTGAAGCAGATACGCAGTATTTT.